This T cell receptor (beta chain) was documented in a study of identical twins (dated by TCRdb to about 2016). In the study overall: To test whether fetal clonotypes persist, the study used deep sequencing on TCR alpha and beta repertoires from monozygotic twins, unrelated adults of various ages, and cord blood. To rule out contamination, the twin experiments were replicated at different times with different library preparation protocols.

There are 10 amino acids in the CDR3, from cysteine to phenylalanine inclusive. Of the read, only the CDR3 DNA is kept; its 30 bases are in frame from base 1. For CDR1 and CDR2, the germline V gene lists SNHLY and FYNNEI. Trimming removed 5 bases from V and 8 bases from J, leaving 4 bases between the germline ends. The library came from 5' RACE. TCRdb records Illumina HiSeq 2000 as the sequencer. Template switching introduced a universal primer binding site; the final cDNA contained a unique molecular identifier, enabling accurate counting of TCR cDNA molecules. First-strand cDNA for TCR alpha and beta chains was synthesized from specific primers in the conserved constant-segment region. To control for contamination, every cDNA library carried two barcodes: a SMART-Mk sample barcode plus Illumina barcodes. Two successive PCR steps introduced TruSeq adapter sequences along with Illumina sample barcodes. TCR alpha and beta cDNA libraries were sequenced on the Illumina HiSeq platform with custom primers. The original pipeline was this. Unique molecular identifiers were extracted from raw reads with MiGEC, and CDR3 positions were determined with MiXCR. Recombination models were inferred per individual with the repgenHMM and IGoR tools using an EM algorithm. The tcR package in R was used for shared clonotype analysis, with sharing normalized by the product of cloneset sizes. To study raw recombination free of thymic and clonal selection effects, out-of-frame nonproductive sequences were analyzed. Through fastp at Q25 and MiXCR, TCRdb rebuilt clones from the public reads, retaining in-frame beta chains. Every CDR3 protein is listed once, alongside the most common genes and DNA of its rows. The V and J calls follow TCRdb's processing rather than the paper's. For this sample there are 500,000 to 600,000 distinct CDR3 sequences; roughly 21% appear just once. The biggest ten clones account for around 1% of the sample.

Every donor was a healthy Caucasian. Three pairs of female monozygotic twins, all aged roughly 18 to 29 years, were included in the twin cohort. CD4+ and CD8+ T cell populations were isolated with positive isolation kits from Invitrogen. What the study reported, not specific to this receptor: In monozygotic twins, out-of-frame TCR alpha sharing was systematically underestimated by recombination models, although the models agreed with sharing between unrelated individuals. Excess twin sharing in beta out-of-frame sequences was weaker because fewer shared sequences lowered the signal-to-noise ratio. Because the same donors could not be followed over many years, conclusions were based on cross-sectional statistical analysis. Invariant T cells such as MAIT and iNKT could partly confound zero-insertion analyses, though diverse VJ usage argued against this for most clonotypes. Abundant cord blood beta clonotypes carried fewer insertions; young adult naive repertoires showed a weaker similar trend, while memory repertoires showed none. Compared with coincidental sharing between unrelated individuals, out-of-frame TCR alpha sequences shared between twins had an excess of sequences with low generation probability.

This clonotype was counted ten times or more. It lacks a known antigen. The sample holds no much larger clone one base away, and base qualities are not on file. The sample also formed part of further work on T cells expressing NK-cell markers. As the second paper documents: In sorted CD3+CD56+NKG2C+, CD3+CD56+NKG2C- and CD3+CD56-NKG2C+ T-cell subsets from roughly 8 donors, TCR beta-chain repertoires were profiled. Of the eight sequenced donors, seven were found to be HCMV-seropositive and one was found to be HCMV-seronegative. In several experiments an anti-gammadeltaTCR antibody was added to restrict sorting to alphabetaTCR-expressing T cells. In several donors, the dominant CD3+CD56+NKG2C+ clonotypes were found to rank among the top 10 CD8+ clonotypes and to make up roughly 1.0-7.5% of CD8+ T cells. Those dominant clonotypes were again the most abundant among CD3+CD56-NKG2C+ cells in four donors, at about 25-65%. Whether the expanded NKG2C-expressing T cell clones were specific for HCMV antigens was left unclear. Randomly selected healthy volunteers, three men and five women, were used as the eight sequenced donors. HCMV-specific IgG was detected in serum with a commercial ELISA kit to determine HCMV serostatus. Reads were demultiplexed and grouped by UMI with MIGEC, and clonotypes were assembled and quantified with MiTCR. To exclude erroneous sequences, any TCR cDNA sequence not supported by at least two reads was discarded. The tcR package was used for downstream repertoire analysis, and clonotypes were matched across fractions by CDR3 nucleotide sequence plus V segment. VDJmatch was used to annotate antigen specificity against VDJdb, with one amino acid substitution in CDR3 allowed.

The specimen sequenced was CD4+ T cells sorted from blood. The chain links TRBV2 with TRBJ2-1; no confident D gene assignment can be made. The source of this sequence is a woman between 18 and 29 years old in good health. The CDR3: CASSNYEQFF. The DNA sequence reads TGTGCCAGCAGTAACTATGAGCAGTTCTTC.